This T cell receptor beta chain was profiled in a study of CD8 T cells in ankylosing spondylitis (dated by TCRdb to the late 2010s). Describing the broader study: The study profiled T cell receptor beta repertoires in healthy donors and ankylosing spondylitis patients to find disease-linked TCR variants. The full study cohort was made up of over 20 ankylosing spondylitis patients and 108 healthy donors. Peripheral blood was sampled, and synovial fluid was also collected from ankylosing spondylitis patients. Paper-wide results and their limitations: The disease-linked clones were reported to be significantly enriched in matched synovial fluid samples from ankylosing spondylitis patients. In peripheral blood, the disease-linked clones were found at relatively low frequencies and had a CD8+ phenotype. Some TCR beta motif variants had previously been reported in synovial fluid and blood of reactive arthritis patients, which suggested common disease-initiation mechanisms. Blood from ankylosing spondylitis patients appeared to be characterized by a TCR beta motif composed of about eight highly homologous amino acid variants.

The germline V gene provides CDR1 SGHRS and CDR2 YFSETQ. V is cut by 0 bases and J by 5 bases, and the space between the germline ends is 8 bases. Taken from cysteine to phenylalanine, the CDR3 has 13 residues. Just the 39-base CDR3 DNA is kept, in frame starting at base 1. This clonotype was recorded a few times. Its antigen remains unidentified. One base away there is no much larger clone; base qualities are not given. These reads were obtained on an Illumina HiSeq 2500. Quantitative 5'-RACE with molecular barcodes was the method used to prepare the TCR beta libraries. Per the source publication's procedure: Disease-linked TCR variants were identified with a new computational method built on a probabilistic model of VDJ rearrangement. TCRdb redid the processing of the public reads, applying fastp at Q25 and MiXCR, and retained in-frame beta chains. Each entry merges the rows of one CDR3 protein and shows their most common DNA and genes. None of the V and J calls come from the authors' own analysis; TCRdb made them. The sample contains a few hundred thousand distinct CDR3 sequences, around 22% of them found a single time. The biggest ten clones account for roughly a sixth of the sample.

This chain is built from TRBV5-1 and TRBJ2-5, with the D gene not confidently named. This TCR derives from a male donor with ankylosing spondylitis. Sequencing used blood, either unsorted or a sorted T cell fraction (not recorded which). The CDR3 loop reads CASSLEGLETQYF. The DNA is TGCGCCAGCAGCTTGGAAGGGCTGGAGACCCAGTACTTC.